This is a list of T cell receptor beta chains from one sample in a study of blood T cell repertoires in COVID-19. Repertoires were generated with immunoSEQ multiplex PCR, while TCRdb's copy carries only in-frame clones and drops some. The data contain 280,000 or so clones, approximately 89% of them singletons. Sequencing input: peripheral blood. Source of these receptors: a woman aged 25 to 39 who had recovered from COVID-19. CDR3s include the opening cysteine and the closing phenylalanine or tryptophan. The D gene is left open where the match is weak. Rows give clone size only sometimes, using once, few, many, or a class for an expanded clone.

size,J,V,D,CDR3,DNA
NA,TRBJ1-2,TRBV6-6,NA,CASSYSKGGRAHGYTF,TGTGCCAGCAGTTACTCGAAGGGAGGCAGGGCTCATGGCTACACCTTC
NA,TRBJ1-2,TRBV28,TRBD1,CASSPWDRNYGYTF,TGTGCCAGCAGTCCCTGGGACAGAAACTATGGCTACACCTTC
NA,TRBJ1-3,TRBV28,NA,CASRGPGTLGNTIYF,TGTGCCAGCAGAGGTCCCGGGACACTAGGAAACACCATATATTTT
NA,TRBJ1-2,TRBV13,NA,CASSLMRGTLKNYGYTF,TGTGCCAGCAGCTTAATGCGGGGGACTCTAAAAAACTATGGCTACACCTTC
NA,TRBJ1-1,TRBV7-8,NA,CASSLYWSGNTEAFF,TGTGCCAGCAGCTTATACTGGTCAGGGAACACTGAAGCTTTCTTT
NA,TRBJ1-1,TRBV30,NA,CAWSAGMNTEAFF,TGTGCCTGGAGCGCCGGGATGAACACTGAAGCTTTCTTT
NA,TRBJ2-2,TRBV5-1,NA,CASSLGAGVRSGELFF,TGCGCCAGCAGCTTGGGGGCAGGGGTTCGGAGCGGGGAGCTGTTTTTT
NA,TRBJ2-2,TRBV11-2,NA,CASSLIGGGTGELFF,TGTGCCAGCAGCCTAATCGGCGGTGGCACCGGGGAGCTGTTTTTT
few,TRBJ1-5,TRBV3-1/TRBV3-2,NA,CASSHPDRYSNQPQHF,TGTGCCAGCAGCCACCCGGACAGATATAGCAATCAGCCCCAGCATTTT
NA,TRBJ2-3,TRBV7-9,TRBD2,CASSPRTSGGTDTQYF,TGTGCCAGCAGCCCCAGAACTAGCGGGGGCACAGATACGCAGTATTTT
NA,TRBJ2-5,TRBV7-8,NA,CASSPKEGVETQYF,TGTGCCAGCAGCCCTAAGGAGGGAGTGGAGACCCAGTACTTC
NA,TRBJ1-4,TRBV27,NA,CASSPGATNEKLFF,TGTGCCAGCAGTCCCGGAGCAACTAATGAAAAACTGTTTTTT
NA,TRBJ1-4,TRBV5-4,TRBD1,CASSPGTGRNEKLFF,TGTGCCAGCAGCCCCGGGACAGGGAGGAATGAAAAACTGTTTTTT
once,TRBJ2-3,TRBV4-3,TRBD2,CASTVSGTTHTDTQYF,TGCGCCAGCACGGTTAGCGGGACCACCCACACAGATACGCAGTATTTT
NA,TRBJ1-1,TRBV18,NA,CASSPGGENTEAFF,TGTGCCAGCTCACCGGGGGGGGAGAACACTGAAGCTTTCTTT
few,TRBJ1-3,TRBV5-4,NA,CASSTDSRNTIYF,TGTGCCAGCAGCACCGACAGCCGAAACACCATATATTTT
once,TRBJ2-1,TRBV6-1,TRBD1,CASSEAGGARDRVFF,TGTGCCAGCAGTGAAGCGGGGGGAGCTCGGGACAGGGTGTTCTTC
NA,TRBJ2-5,TRBV7-8,NA,CASSLATGQQETQYF,TGTGCCAGCAGCTTAGCAACAGGTCAACAAGAGACCCAGTACTTC
NA,TRBJ2-5,TRBV5-1,NA,CASSTRQIQETQYF,TGCGCCAGCAGCACCCGACAGATACAAGAGACCCAGTACTTC
NA,TRBJ1-3,TRBV2,NA,CASSDSGVGNTIYF,TGTGCCAGCAGTGATTCCGGGGTAGGAAACACCATATATTTT
few,TRBJ1-5,TRBV6-5,NA,CASSQDGGNQPQHF,TGTGCCAGCAGCCAGGACGGGGGCAATCAGCCCCAGCATTTT
NA,TRBJ2-1,TRBV7-9,NA,CASSPAQRLDSLFF,TGTGCCAGCAGTCCCGCCCAACGACTAGATTCGTTGTTCTTC
NA,TRBJ1-3,TRBV28,TRBD1,CASSYGTATGNTIYF,TGTGCCAGCAGTTATGGGACAGCTACTGGAAACACCATATATTTT
NA,TRBJ2-2,TRBV3-1/TRBV3-2,TRBD2,CASSWTSPWDTGELFF,TGTGCCAGCAGTTGGACTAGCCCGTGGGACACCGGGGAGCTGTTTTTT
NA,TRBJ1-6,TRBV9,NA,CASGGGGAKNSPLHF,TGTGCCAGTGGCGGTGGGGGGGCGAAAAATTCACCCCTCCACTTT
NA,TRBJ2-2,TRBV7-9,TRBD2,CASSFGTSGFTGELFF,TGTGCCAGCAGCTTCGGGACTAGCGGGTTCACCGGGGAGCTGTTTTTT
NA,TRBJ2-7,TRBV19,NA,CASSTRAGDSYEQYF,TGTGCCAGTAGTACCCGAGCCGGGGACTCCTACGAGCAGTACTTC
once,TRBJ2-5,TRBV7-9,NA,CASSRRQQETQYF,TGTGCCAGCAGCCGGAGACAGCAAGAGACCCAGTACTTC
NA,TRBJ2-7,TRBV5-1,TRBD2,CASSFSPGGAYEQYF,TGCGCCAGCAGCTTTTCCCCGGGGGGAGCCTACGAGCAGTACTTC
NA,TRBJ2-7,TRBV5-4,NA,CASSPSTGRSYEQYF,TGTGCCAGCAGCCCATCGACAGGTCGCTCCTACGAGCAGTACTTC
NA,TRBJ2-5,TRBV5-4,NA,CASSPQGIQETQYF,TGTGCCAGCAGTCCCCAGGGGATTCAGGAGACCCAGTACTTC
NA,TRBJ2-1,TRBV7-9,TRBD1,CASSIQGSRYNEQFF,TGTGCCAGCAGTATACAGGGGTCGCGCTACAATGAGCAGTTCTTC
NA,TRBJ1-2,TRBV19,NA,CASSPRTDINYGYTF,TGTGCCAGTAGTCCTCGGACAGATATTAACTATGGCTACACCTTC
NA,TRBJ2-1,TRBV18,TRBD2,CASSPPGLAEEQFF,TGTGCCAGCTCACCACCGGGACTAGCGGAGGAGCAGTTCTTC
NA,TRBJ1-2,TRBV7-2,NA,CASSLGPGRSGYTF,TGTGCCAGCAGCTTAGGTCCGGGTCGCTCTGGCTACACCTTC
NA,TRBJ2-7,TRBV3-1/TRBV3-2,TRBD1,CASSWGQGTYEQYF,TGTGCCAGCAGCTGGGGACAGGGCACCTACGAGCAGTACTTC
NA,TRBJ2-2,TRBV7-9,NA,CASSLSQGTGELFF,TGTGCCAGCAGCTTATCCCAGGGTACCGGGGAGCTGTTTTTT